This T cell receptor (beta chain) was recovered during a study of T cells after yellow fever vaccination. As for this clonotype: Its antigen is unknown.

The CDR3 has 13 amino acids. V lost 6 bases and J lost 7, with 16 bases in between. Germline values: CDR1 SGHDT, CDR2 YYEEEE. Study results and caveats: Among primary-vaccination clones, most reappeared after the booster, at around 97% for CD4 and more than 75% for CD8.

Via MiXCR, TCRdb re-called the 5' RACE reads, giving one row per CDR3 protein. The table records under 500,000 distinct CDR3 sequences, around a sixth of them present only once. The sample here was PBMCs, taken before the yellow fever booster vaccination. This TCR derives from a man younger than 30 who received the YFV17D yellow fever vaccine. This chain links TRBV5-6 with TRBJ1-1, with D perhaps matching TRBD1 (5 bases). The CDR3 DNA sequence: TGTGCCAGCAACAGGCTCATGGGAGGTGAAGCTTTCTTT. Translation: CASNRLMGGEAFF.